This T cell receptor (beta chain) was identified in a study of glioma-infiltrating T cells. Study-level findings and limits: Non-neoplastic patients had below-expected tissue-blood divergence, while all gliomas exceeded expectation.

Amplification of TCR alpha and beta CDR3 regions from RNA used iRepertoire nested multiplex PCR. MiXCR, run by TCRdb on the multiplex PCR reads, gives a single entry per CDR3 protein. The table lists 85,000 to 110,000 distinct CDR3 sequences, under 30% of them singletons. This clonotype was counted a few times. Its matching antigen is unknown. Deletions cut 4 bases from V and 2 bases from J, with 16 bases between. CDR1 is GTSNPN and CDR2 is SVGIG in the germline V gene (reference sequence). The CDR3 contains 15 residues. This receptor was taken from a human donor with low-grade glioma or glioblastoma, undergoing nonglioma brain surgery, or in good health (not recorded which). Sequences were obtained from glioma tissue, nonneoplastic brain tissue, or PBMCs (not recorded which). The V call is TRBV30, the J call TRBJ2-3; TRBD2 might be the D (6 bases). Written as DNA, the CDR3 is TGTGCCTGGATTCGCAGTAGCGGACACACAGATACGCAGTATTTT. This gives the protein CAWIRSSGHTDTQYF.